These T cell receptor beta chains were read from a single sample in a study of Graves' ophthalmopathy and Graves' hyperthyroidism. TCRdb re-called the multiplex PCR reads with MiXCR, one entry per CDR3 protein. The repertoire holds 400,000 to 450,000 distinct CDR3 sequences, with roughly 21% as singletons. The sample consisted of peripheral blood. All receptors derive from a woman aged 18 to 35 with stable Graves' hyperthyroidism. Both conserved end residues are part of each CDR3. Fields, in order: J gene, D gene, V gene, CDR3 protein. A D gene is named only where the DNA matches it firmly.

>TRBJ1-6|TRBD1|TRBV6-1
CASSRDRGNSPLHF
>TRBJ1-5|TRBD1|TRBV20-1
CSAREGQAAFQPQHF
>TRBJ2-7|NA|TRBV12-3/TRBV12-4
CASSLEGPNVEQYF
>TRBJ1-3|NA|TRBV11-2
CASSLNRVKGNTIYF
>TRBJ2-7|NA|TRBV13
CASSGNRVSEQYF
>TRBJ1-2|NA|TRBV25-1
CASSEHAEDSYGYTF
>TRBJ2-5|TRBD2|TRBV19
CASRGPLAGVETQYF
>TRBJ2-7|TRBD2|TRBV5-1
CASRRTSGGEEQYF
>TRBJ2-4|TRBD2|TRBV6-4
CASSPLRSGRSPAKNIKYF
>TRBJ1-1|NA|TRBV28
CASSPLKDSTEAFF
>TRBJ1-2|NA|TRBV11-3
CASSLAGVTAGYTF
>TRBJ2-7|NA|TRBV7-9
CASTVSGTQGEQYF
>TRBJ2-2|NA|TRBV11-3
CASSLDFPGELFF
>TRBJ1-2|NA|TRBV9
CASSGGTVHYGYTF
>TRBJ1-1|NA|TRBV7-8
CASSLVLWRNTEALF
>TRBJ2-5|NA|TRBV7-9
CASSWYTGGQETQYF
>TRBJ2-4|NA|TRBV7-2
CASSENGNIQYF
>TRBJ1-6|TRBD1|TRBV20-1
CSARGQGYSPLHF